The entry that follows covers one TCR beta chain sequence. The antigen remains unidentified. Deletions cut 0 bases from V and 8 bases from J, with 11 bases between. The germline CDR1 and CDR2 sequences are SGHRS and YFSETQ. The CDR3 extends over 14 amino acids. These data belong to a study of tumor-infiltrating lymphocytes in primary liver carcinoma. Study-level findings and limits: Just around 7-24% of top clones spanned all five tumor regions.

Starting material of around 460 ng total RNA yielded TCR beta cDNA via a constant-region primer. Nested multiplex PCR, run for three rounds with slightly modified ARM-PCR, yielded TCR beta libraries. Rounds one and two of PCR, each of roughly 10 cycles, were primed with TRBV1-TRBV30 forward primers and a C-beta reverse primer. TCRdb re-derived calls from the multiplex PCR reads in MiXCR, one entry per CDR3 protein. The sample has some 120,000 distinct CDR3 sequences; around two thirds are singletons. Investigators took RNA and DNA out together from approximately 22-30 mg of unsorted bulk tissue. The TCR was taken from a woman aged 60 to 75 with primary liver carcinoma and hepatitis B virus infection. The specimen was liver tumor tissue from sampling region 1. Subset: tumor region T1, superior pole. V usage is TRBV5-1 and J usage is TRBJ1-4; a weak D match, TRBD1 (5 bases). The CDR3 reads CASSLEGAWEKLFF. CDR3 nucleotide sequence: TGCGCCAGCAGCTTGGAAGGGGCCTGGGAAAAACTGTTTTTT.